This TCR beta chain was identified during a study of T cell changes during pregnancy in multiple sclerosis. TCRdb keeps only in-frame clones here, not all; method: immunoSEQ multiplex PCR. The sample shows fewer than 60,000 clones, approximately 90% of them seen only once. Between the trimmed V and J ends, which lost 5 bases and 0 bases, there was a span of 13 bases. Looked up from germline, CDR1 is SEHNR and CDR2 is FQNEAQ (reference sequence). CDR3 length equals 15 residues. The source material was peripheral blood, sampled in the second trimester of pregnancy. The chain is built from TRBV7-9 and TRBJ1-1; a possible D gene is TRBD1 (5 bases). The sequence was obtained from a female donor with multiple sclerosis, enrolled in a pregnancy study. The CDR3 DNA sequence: TGTGCCAGCAGCCAACGGACAACGATGAACACTGAAGCTTTCTTT. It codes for CASSQRTTMNTEAFF.